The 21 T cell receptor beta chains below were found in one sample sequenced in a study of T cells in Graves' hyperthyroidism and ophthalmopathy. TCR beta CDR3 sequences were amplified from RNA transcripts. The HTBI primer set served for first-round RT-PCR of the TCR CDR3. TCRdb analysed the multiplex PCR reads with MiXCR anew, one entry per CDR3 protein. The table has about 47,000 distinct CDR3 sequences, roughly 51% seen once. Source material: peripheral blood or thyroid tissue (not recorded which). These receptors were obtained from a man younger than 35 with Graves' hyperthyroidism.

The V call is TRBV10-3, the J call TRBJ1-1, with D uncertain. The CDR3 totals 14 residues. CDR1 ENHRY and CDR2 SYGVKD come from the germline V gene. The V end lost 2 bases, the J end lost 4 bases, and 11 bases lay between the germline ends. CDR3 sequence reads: CAISEGSLGTEAFF. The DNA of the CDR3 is TGTGCCATCAGTGAGGGGTCTTTGGGCACTGAAGCTTTCTTT.

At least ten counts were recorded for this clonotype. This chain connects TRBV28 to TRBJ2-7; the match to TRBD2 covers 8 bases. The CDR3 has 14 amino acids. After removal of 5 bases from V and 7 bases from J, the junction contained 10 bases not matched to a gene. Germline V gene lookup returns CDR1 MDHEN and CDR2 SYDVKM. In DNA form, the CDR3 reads TGTGCCAGCAGTCCCATCGGGGGGGCGCGTGAGCAGTACTTC. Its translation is CASSPIGGAREQYF.

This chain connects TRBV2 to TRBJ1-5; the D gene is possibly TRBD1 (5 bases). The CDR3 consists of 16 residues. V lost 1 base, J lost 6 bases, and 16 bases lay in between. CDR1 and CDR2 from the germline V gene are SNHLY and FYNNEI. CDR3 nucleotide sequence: TGTGCCAGCAGTGAAGGGGGGGTATCGAGGGGTCAGCCCCAGCATTTT. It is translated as CASSEGGVSRGQPQHF.

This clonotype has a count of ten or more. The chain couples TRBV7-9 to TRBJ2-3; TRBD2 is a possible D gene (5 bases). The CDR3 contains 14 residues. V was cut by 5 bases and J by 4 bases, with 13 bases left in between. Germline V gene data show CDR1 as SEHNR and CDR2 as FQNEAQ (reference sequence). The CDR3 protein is CASSPGWGADTQYF. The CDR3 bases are TGTGCCAGCAGCCCCGGGTGGGGAGCAGATACGCAGTATTTT.

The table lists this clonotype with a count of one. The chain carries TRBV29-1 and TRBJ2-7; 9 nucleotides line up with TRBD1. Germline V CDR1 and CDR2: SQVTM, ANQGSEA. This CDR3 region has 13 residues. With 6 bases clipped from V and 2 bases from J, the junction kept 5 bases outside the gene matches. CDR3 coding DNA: TGCAGCGTCACCGGGACAGGGACCTACGAGCAGTACTTC. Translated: CSVTGTGTYEQYF.

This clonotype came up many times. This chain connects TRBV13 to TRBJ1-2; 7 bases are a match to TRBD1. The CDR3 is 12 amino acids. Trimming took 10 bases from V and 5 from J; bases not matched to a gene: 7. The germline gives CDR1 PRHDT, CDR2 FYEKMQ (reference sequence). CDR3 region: CATQMTGYGYTF. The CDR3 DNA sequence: TGTGCCACCCAAATGACAGGGTATGGCTACACCTTC.

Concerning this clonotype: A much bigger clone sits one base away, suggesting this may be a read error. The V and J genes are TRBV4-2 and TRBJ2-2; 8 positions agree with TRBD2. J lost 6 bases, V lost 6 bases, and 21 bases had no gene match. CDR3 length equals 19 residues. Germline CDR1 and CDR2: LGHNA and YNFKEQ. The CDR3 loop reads CASSLNLLLAEGDAGELFF. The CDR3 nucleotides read TGTGCCAGCAGTTTAAATCTATTACTAGCGGAGGGGGACGCCGGGGAGCTGTTTTTT.

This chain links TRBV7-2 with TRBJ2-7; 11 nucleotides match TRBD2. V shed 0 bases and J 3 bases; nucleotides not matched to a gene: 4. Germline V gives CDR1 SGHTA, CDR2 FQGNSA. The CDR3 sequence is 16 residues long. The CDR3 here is CASSLALAGGHYEQYF. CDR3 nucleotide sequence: TGTGCCAGCAGCTTAGCGCTAGCGGGGGGCCACTACGAGCAGTACTTC.

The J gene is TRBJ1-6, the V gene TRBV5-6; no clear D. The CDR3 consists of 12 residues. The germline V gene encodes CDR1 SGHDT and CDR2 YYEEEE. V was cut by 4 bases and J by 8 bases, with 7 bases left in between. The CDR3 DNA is TGTGCCAGCAGCCCCGCGGATTCACCCCTCCACTTT. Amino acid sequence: CASSPADSPLHF.

The CDR3 loop reads CSARVPSGRETQYF. In DNA form, the CDR3 reads TGCAGTGCTAGAGTTCCTAGCGGGAGGGAGACCCAGTACTTC. The chain uses TRBV20-1 and TRBJ2-5; TRBD2 agrees at 11 bases. V lost 1 base to trimming and J lost 5 bases; unmatched junction nucleotides: 3. Germline V lookup: CDR1 DFQATT, CDR2 SNEGSKA (reference sequence). The CDR3 loop spans 14 amino acids.

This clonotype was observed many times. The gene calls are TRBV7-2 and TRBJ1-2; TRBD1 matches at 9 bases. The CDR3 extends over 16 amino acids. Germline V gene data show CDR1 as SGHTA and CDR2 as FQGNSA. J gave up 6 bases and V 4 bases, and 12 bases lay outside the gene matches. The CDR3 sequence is CASSSYLGQGTNGYTF. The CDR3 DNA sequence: TGTGCCAGCAGCTCGTACCTAGGACAGGGGACCAATGGCTACACCTTC.

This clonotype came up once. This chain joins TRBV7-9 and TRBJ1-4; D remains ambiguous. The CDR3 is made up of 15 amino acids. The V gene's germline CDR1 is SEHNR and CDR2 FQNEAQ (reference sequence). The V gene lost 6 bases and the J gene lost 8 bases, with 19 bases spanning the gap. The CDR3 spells CASSSGGRGIEKLFF. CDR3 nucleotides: TGTGCCAGCAGTTCCGGAGGGCGCGGAATCGAAAAACTGTTTTTT. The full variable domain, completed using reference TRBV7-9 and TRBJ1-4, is DTGVSQNPRHKITKRGQNVTFRCDPISEHNRLYWYRQTLGQGPEFLTYFQNEAQLEKSRLLSDRFSAERPKGSFSTLEIQRTEQGDSAMYLCASSSGGRGIEKLFFGSGTQLSVL.

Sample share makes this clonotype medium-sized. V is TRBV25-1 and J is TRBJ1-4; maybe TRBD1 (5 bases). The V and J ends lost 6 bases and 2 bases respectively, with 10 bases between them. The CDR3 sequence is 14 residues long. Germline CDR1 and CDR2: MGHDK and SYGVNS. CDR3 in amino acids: CASRSGTTNEKLFF. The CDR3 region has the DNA TGTGCCAGCAGGTCCGGGACGACTAATGAAAAACTGTTTTTT.

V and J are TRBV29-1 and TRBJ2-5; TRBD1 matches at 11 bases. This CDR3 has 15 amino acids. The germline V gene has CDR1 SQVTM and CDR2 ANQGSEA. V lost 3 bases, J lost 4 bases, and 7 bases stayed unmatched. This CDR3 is CSVEADRGRGETQYF. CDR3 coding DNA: TGCAGCGTTGAGGCGGACAGGGGGCGGGGAGAGACCCAGTACTTC. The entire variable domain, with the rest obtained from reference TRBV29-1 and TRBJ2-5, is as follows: SAVISQKPSRDICQRGTSLTIQCQVDSQVTMMFWYRQQPGQSLTLIATANQGSEATYESGFVIDKFPISRPNLTFSTLTVSNMSPEDSSIYLCSVEADRGRGETQYFGPGTRLLVL.

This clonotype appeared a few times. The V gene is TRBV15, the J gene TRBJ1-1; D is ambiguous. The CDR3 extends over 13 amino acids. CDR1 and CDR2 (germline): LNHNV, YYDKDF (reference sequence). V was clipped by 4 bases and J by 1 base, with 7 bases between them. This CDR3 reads CATSTATNTEAFF. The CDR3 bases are TGTGCCACCAGCACAGCAACGAACACTGAAGCTTTCTTT. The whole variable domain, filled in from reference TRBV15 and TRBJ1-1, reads DAMVIQNPRYQVTQFGKPVTLSCSQTLNHNVMYWYQQKSSQAPKLLFHYYDKDFNNEADTPDNFQSRRPNTSFCFLDIRSPGLGDTAMYLCATSTATNTEAFFGQGTRLTVV.

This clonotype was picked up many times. The CDR3 nucleotides read TGTGCCAGCAGCTGGGGACTGAGGACTGAAGCTTTCTTT. Encoded protein: CASSWGLRTEAFF. This chain joins TRBV14 and TRBJ1-1; D may be TRBD1 (5 bases). There are 13 residues in the CDR3. Trimming pared 5 bases from V and 5 bases from J, leaving 12 bases between. From germline, CDR1 is SGHDN and CDR2 FVKESK.

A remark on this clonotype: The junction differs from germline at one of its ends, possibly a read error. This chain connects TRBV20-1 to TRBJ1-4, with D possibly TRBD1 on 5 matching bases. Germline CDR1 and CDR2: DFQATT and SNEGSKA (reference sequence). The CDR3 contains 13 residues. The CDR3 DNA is TGCGGTGCGTCCCTTGGGGGTCGTGAAAGACTGTTTTTT. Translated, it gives CGASLGGRERLFF.

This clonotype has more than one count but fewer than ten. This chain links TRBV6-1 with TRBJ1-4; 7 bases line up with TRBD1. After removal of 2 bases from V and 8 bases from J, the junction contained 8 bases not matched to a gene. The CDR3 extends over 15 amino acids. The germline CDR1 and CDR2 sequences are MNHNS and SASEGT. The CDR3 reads CASSEPTGKGEKLFF. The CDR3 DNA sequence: TGTGCCAGCAGTGAACCGACAGGGAAGGGCGAAAAACTGTTTTTT.

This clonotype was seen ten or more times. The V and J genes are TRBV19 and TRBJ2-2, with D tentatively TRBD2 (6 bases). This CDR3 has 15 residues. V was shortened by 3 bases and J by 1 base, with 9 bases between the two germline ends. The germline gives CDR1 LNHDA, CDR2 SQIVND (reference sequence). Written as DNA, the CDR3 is TGTGCCAGTAGTATCGTTAGCGGGAACACCGGGGAGCTGTTTTTT. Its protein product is CASSIVSGNTGELFF.

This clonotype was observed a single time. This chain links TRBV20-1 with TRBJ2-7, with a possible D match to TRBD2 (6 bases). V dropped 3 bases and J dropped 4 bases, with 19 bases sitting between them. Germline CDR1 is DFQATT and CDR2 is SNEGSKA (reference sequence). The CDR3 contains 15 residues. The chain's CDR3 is CSASDRDWGAYEQYF. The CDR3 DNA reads TGCAGTGCTAGCGATCGGGACTGGGGCGCTTACGAGCAGTACTTC.

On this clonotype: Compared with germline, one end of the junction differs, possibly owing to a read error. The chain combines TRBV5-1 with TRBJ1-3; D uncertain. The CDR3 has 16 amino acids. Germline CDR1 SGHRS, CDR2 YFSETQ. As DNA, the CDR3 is TGCGTCAGCAGCTTGTACGGGGAGAGCTCTGGAAACACCATATATTTT. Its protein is CVSSLYGESSGNTIYF.